This entry concerns a single T cell receptor beta chain. This entry belongs to a study of blood T cell repertoires in COVID-19. Whole-study context: The United States, Italy and Spain provided the acute and convalescent COVID-19 samples. T cells, B-cell-depleted T cells, or PBMCs provided the cDNA or gDNA that served as material.

V was clipped by 3 bases and J by 2 bases; unmatched bases: 4. Germline V gene sequence: CDR1 KGHSH, CDR2 LQKENI. The CDR3 is 15 amino acids. In the authors' workflow: Amplification with reference gene primers provided the estimates of nucleated cell counts. Profiled with immunoSEQ multiplex PCR; TCRdb holds only in-frame clones, not every one. The DNA gave D and trimming, while V, J and clone size come from that table. The sample consists of 160,000 or so clones, about 77% of them appearing once. This rearrangement joins TRBV18 to TRBJ1-2, with 9 bases that match TRBD1. The sample comprised peripheral blood. The source of this sequence is an elderly woman with acute or convalescent COVID-19. CDR3 sequence: CASSPGTGINYGYTF. The CDR3 coding sequence is TGTGCCAGCTCACCCGGGACAGGGATAAACTATGGCTACACCTTC. The whole variable domain, filled in from reference TRBV18 and TRBJ1-2, reads NAGVMQNPRHLVRRRGQEARLRCSPMKGHSHVYWYRQLPEEGLKFMVYLQKENIIDESGMPKERFSAEFPKEGPSILRIQQVVRGDSAAYFCASSPGTGINYGYTFGSGTRLTVV.